This TCR beta chain is from a study of T cells expressing NK-cell markers. Overall study findings and caveats: In roughly six donors, dominant NKG2C+ clonotypes were roughly 1.0-8% of CD8+ T cells.

Concerning this clonotype: The antigen is undetermined.

5'RACE template switching with UMIs generated TCR beta cDNA. Each CDR3 protein gets one entry in TCRdb, which reprocessed the 5' RACE reads and gives no DNA. Here the sample table reports some 460,000 distinct CDR3 sequences. The germline CDR1 and CDR2 sequences are LNHDA and SQIVND (reference sequence). CDR3 size: 17 residues. The sample taken for sequencing was blood T cells: a sorted CD56 or NKG2C T cell subset, CD4+ or CD8+ T cells, or bulk PBMC T cells (not recorded which). V usage is TRBV19 and J usage is TRBJ1-3. This TCR was recovered from a woman aged 45 to 65 in good health. The CDR3: CASSIQGLPYSGNTIYF.